This record looks at one T cell receptor (beta chain) sequence and its context. Its cognate antigen has yet to be identified. Per-nucleotide qualities are absent, and no much larger clonotype sits a single base away. The library was obtained by the immunoSEQ multiplex PCR assay. A mixture of 60 forward primers for TCR Vbeta segments and 13 reverse primers for TCR Jbeta segments was used in the multiplex PCR. The CDR3 region of rearranged TCR beta genes was amplified from genomic DNA by a multiplex PCR assay. Amplified TCR beta libraries were sequenced as 87-base-pair reads on the Illumina HiSeq System. The paper's processing steps were these. Across the 500 to 700 repertoires, a later analysis counted tens of millions of unique TCR beta chains, about 10 million of which were shared by at least two donors. A nearest-neighbor algorithm error-corrected the raw reads and collapsed the reads into unique sequences, merging closely related sequences to remove PCR and sequencing errors. Alignment of CDR3 sequences to IMGT reference sequences was used to assign V, D and J gene segments. For a sequence to be retained, a match of at least six nucleotides was required to both a V gene segment and a J gene segment. A rearrangement was called productive if the CDR3 had no stop codons and remained in frame with V and J, and every other rearrangement was called non-productive. CDR3 was defined according to IMGT convention as the region running from the second conserved V-encoded cysteine to the conserved J-encoded phenylalanine. In an earlier analysis of more than 550 of the donors, sequences lacking an unambiguous match to a single V gene segment were excluded. An earlier analysis of a few hundred of the donors classified V segments as functional when productive rearrangements were above 56.7% and as segregating when the standard deviation between donors was above 5%. A statistical classification framework was developed to diagnose cytomegalovirus status using the catalog of TCR beta chain sequences. In a later analysis, V and J genes were assigned by comparing TCR nucleotide sequences against IMGT/GENE-DB human TR gene sequences. The TCRdist pipeline was used in a later analysis to assign CDR3 sequences and most-parsimonious VDJ recombination scenarios. In a later analysis, each TCR beta chain was defined by its CDR3 amino acid sequence together with its V-gene family, and reads without a unique V-gene family were excluded. A later analysis removed 550 to 650 highly shared, low-generation-probability nucleotide sequences to deal with suspected cross-contamination and a sequencing artifact. In a later analysis, a clonal expansion index was calculated for each public chain from normalized within-repertoire ranks of inferred template counts. A later analysis computed generation probabilities with a VDJ recombination model fitted to out-of-frame rearrangements, and checked the results against IGoR. In a later analysis, TCR-TCR, TCR-HLA and TCR-CMV co-occurrence was scored with hypergeometric tests, and a repertoire-size bias correction was applied to TCR pairs. A later analysis estimated false discovery rates by permuting HLA or CMV assignments 20 times. A later analysis grouped co-occurring TCRs with DBSCAN, adding TCRdist sequence similarity when clustering within HLA-allele-positive subsets. For co-occurrence clustering, repertoires with fewer than 30,000 or more than 120,000 public chains were excluded, along with roughly 5 repertoires with anomalous nucleotide sharing. This is the immuneACCESS table as TCRdb keeps it, with only in-frame sequences that have V and J called. A part of the clones is gone; compared with another copy, unresolved V genes explain less than half, and the rest is unexplained. V, J and clone size derive from that table, while D and trimming were established from the DNA sequence. The sample table records 160,000 or so clones; 76% of these occur just once. The ten largest clones add up to roughly 1.4% of the sample.

This sample was taken from a study of cytomegalovirus exposure and HLA in healthy donors (TCRdb year 2017). For the study in its entirety: An earlier analysis of several hundred of the donors reported around 280 Gb of sequence data and 117 million unique TCR beta sequences obtained from roughly 180 million T cells. Roughly 300 gigabases of sequencing data and roughly 80 million unique TCR sequences made up an early release that covered 500 to 700 HLA-typed donors. The genetic ancestry cluster associated with self-reported Caucasian donors included around four fifths of the 300 to 450 genotyped donors. The aim of the study was to test whether cataloging public T cell receptors could identify signatures of past pathogen exposure. The T cell repertoires of several hundred subjects were profiled by immunosequencing and related to cytomegalovirus serostatus. Along with the roughly 610-subject first cohort, a separate validation cohort of over a hundred different subjects was used. High-throughput TCR immunosequencing, statistical association of individual TCRs with disease status, and machine learning were combined to predict cytomegalovirus infection status. To study patterns of TCR occurrence, a later analysis re-analyzed previously published TCR beta repertoires from 500 to 850 donors and added high-resolution HLA genotyping. In the later analysis, no new phenotypic data were used to find candidate immune exposures; instead, reliance was placed on TCR beta sequences and their occurrence across donors. In an earlier analysis of 550 to 700 of the donors, high-throughput TCR beta sequencing was used to judge whether each TCR beta V gene segment behaved as functional or pseudogenic. Donor age, sex, ethnicity and CMV serostatus were compiled alongside the repertoire data. In a later genetic analysis, genome-wide SNP genotypes for about 65% of the 666 donors were used, and that subset was treated as a discovery cohort. Every repertoire in the discovery cohort had been generated on one and the same sequencing platform. Both class I and class II loci were covered by HLA typing, at four-digit resolution. Typing coverage differed by locus: A, B, C, DRB1 and DQB1 were typed in about 620-630 donors, DQA1 in 500 to 550, DPA1 in around 610, and DPB1 in 472. Five DR-DQ haplotypes were handled as single units for association and clustering because linkage in the cohort was strong. Across approximately 400 genotyped donors of the cohort, an average of about 200,000 unique TCR beta nucleotide sequences per donor were sequenced, and roughly 20% of those sequences were non-productive. Overall study results and their limits: Most CMV-associated TCR beta chains appeared to be HLA-restricted in a later analysis, and the HLA associations seemed to be driven largely by CMV exposure. Because some donors lacked HLA typing at each locus, the association tests relied only on the typed subset. A few of the identified cytomegalovirus-associated TCR beta chains were confirmed in vitro to be specific for cytomegalovirus antigens. Specific HLA alleles were associated with 16,951 TCR beta sequences at a false discovery rate of 0.05 in a later analysis. Correlated functional status among segregating V segments might reflect linkage disequilibrium, but an unknown experimental factor could not be ruled out. Broadly in line with IMGT annotations, most TCR beta V segments showed up in productive rearrangements about 87% or about 30% of the time in an earlier analysis of approximately 600 of the donors. Because counts were too low, seventeen rarely observed V segments, including chromosome 9 orphons, were excluded from the earlier analysis of several hundred of the donors. Strong co-occurrence of HLA alleles, especially DR and DQ, made assigning TCR associations to individual alleles difficult. Immune exposure information for the cohort was limited to CMV serostatus. A further reported finding was that TCR beta sequences accurately predicted the HLA-A and HLA-B alleles for most subjects in the first cohort. In this cohort, only TCR beta chains were sequenced, and detectable features were limited by the absence of alpha or paired-chain data. In a later genetic analysis, fewer N-insertions in productive TCRs were reported among donors in an Asian-associated ancestry cluster than the roughly 700-donor mean. Compared with equally common non-associated chains, HLA-associated TCR beta chains in a later analysis were more clonally expanded and had lower generation probabilities. The classifier was reported to diagnose cytomegalovirus status with high specificity and sensitivity in both the original cohort and the validation cohort. The presence/absence analyses assumed that sequencing depth was roughly uniform across donors, and that assumption may not be true. Most TCR sequences were observed very rarely across donors, whereas some public TCRs were present in many individuals. A group of highly shared sequence variants was considered likely to be a technical artifact of the sequencing pipeline. In a later analysis, several top co-occurrence clusters were reported to appear linked to parvovirus B19, influenza, CMV and Epstein-Barr virus. In a later genetic analysis, a missense DCLRE1C variant was associated with V-gene and J-gene trimming of TCR beta chains, and the association was replicated in an independent cohort. The study gave a list of 150 to 200 TCR beta chains associated with cytomegalovirus. It was suggested by the authors that the approach could potentially be generalized to other disease states and immunological phenotypes. A later analysis found that TCR association rates varied across HLA loci, with DRB1 alleles showing the most associated TCRs and HLA-C alleles the fewest. Because the 87-base-pair reads could not distinguish some IMGT-functional V segments, including TRBV6-2 and TRBV6-3, those segments were excluded.

The cohort was made up of 666 healthy bone marrow donors. All cohort members were sampled while nominally healthy, although unrecorded immune exposures were likely present. The donor tested CMV seronegative, placing the donor among the 350 or so seronegative members of the cohort. Every donor gave a peripheral blood sample, and the peripheral blood mononuclear cells from that sample were used for TCR beta sequencing. Genomic DNA extraction from the blood cell samples was performed with the Qiagen DNeasy Blood Extraction Kit. The junction carries 13 bases between V and J, which are trimmed by 6 bases and 4 bases respectively. The germline V gene specifies MNHEY as CDR1 and SVGAGI as CDR2. Reading from cysteine to phenylalanine, the CDR3 counts 13 amino acids. The read is trimmed to its CDR3 DNA, 39 bases read in frame from base 1.

The sequence came from a man aged 55 to 70 in good health and CMV-seronegative. The chain links TRBV6-5 with TRBJ2-7; the D gene assignment is ambiguous. Sequences were obtained from PBMCs. The CDR3 is CASSPPRAYEQYF. The base sequence is TGTGCCAGCAGCCCTCCGAGAGCGTACGAGCAGTACTTC.